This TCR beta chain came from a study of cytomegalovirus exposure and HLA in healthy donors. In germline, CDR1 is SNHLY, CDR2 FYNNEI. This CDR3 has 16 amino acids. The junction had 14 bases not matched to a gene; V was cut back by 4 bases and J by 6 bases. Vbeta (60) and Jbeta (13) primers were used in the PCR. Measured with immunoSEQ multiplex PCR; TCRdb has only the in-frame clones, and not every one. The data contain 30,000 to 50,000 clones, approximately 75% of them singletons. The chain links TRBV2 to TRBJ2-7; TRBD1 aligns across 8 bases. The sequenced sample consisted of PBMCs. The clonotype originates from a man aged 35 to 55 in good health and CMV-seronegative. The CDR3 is CASSAPPGQDSPEQYF. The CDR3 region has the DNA TGTGCCAGCAGTGCCCCCCCGGGACAGGACAGTCCCGAGCAGTACTTC.